These T cell receptor beta chains were read from a single sample in a study of radiation and T cells in renal cell carcinoma. The data were produced by immunoSEQ multiplex PCR, yet TCRdb's version contains in-frame clones alone and is incomplete. The sample has over 60,000 clones; roughly 85% are singletons. Sequenced material: blood, taken from a patient whose treatment included radiotherapy and nephrectomy. The receptors derive from a woman aged 45 to 65 with renal cell carcinoma. CDR3s include the opening cysteine and the closing phenylalanine or tryptophan. D genes are given only for firm matches. Rows give clone size only sometimes, using once, few, many, or a class for an expanded clone.

TRBJ2-2,NA,NA,TRBV5-1,CASSPRADQAGELFF,TGCGCCAGCAGCCCGCGGGCAGATCAGGCCGGGGAGCTGTTTTTT
TRBJ2-1,NA,NA,TRBV7-9,CASTSEGFYNEQFF,TGTGCCAGCACCTCGGAGGGATTCTACAATGAGCAGTTCTTC
TRBJ2-7,NA,NA,TRBV25-1,CASRQGHGEQYF,TGTGCCAGCAGGCAGGGCCATGGGGAGCAGTACTTC
TRBJ1-6,NA,NA,TRBV2,CASTRDLGSPLHF,TGTGCCAGCACCCGGGACCTAGGGTCACCCCTCCACTTT
TRBJ2-7,TRBD2,NA,TRBV7-2,CASSLALAGYEQYF,TGTGCCAGCAGCTTAGCCCTAGCGGGCTACGAGCAGTACTTC
TRBJ1-2,NA,NA,TRBV10-3,CAISEGQAGYTF,TGTGCCATCAGTGAAGGACAAGCCGGCTACACCTTC
TRBJ2-7,TRBD1,NA,TRBV28,CASSKQGVWYEQYF,TGTGCCAGCAGCAAACAGGGGGTATGGTACGAGCAGTACTTC
TRBJ2-2,TRBD2,NA,TRBV30,CAWSVVSGLAGLANTGELFF,TGTGCCTGGAGTGTGGTGAGCGGACTAGCGGGACTCGCGAACACCGGGGAGCTGTTTTTT
TRBJ1-2,NA,NA,TRBV6-5,CASSYPAGGGYTF,TGTGCCAGCAGTTACCCTGCCGGAGGGGGCTACACCTTC
TRBJ2-3,NA,NA,TRBV7-9,CASSLALDTQYF,TGTGCCAGCAGCTTAGCGCTAGATACGCAGTATTTT
TRBJ2-2,NA,NA,TRBV6-6,CASSSETGELFF,TGTGCCAGCAGTTCAGAAACCGGGGAGCTGTTTTTT
TRBJ2-1,TRBD2,NA,TRBV5-1,CASSLVSSGSDEQFF,TGCGCCAGCAGCTTGGTGTCTAGCGGGAGCGATGAGCAGTTCTTC
TRBJ2-1,NA,NA,TRBV7-2,CASSLEAAYNEQFF,TGTGCCAGCAGCTTAGAAGCGGCCTACAATGAGCAGTTCTTC
TRBJ2-1,TRBD2,few,TRBV2,CASRIAGGLYNEQFF,TGTGCCAGCAGAATAGCGGGAGGGCTCTACAATGAGCAGTTCTTC
TRBJ1-2,NA,NA,TRBV5-1,CASSFSRTSGYTF,TGCGCCAGCAGCTTTTCCCGGACCTCTGGCTACACCTTC
TRBJ1-5,NA,NA,TRBV30,CAWSVPGWSQPQHF,TGTGCCTGGAGTGTACCGGGATGGAGTCAGCCCCAGCATTTT
TRBJ1-6,NA,few,TRBV7-9,CASSLEVLSPLHF,TGTGCCAGCAGCTTAGAGGTGCTTTCACCCCTCCACTTT
TRBJ2-3,TRBD2,NA,TRBV5-1,CASSLMTSGSADTQYF,TGCGCCAGCAGCCTGATGACTAGCGGGAGCGCAGATACGCAGTATTTT
TRBJ2-5,NA,once,TRBV15,CATSRDRTQETQYF,TGTGCCACCAGCAGAGATAGGACTCAAGAGACCCAGTACTTC
TRBJ1-5,NA,once,TRBV6-6,CASSWRGDQPQHF,TGTGCCAGCAGTTGGAGGGGAGATCAGCCCCAGCATTTT
TRBJ2-5,NA,NA,TRBV4-3,CASSTNKGVIQETQYF,TGCGCCAGCAGCACCAACAAGGGGGTAATTCAAGAGACCCAGTACTTC
TRBJ1-4,NA,NA,TRBV6-5,CASSSTGGRNEKLFF,TGTGCCAGCAGTTCCACAGGAGGCAGGAATGAAAAACTGTTTTTT
TRBJ2-1,NA,NA,TRBV27,CASSHGSGSWNEQFF,TGTGCCAGCAGCCATGGCTCGGGTTCGTGGAATGAGCAGTTCTTC
TRBJ2-7,NA,NA,TRBV11-2,CASSESRGGTGYEQYF,TGTGCCAGCAGCGAAAGCAGGGGCGGGACGGGTTACGAGCAGTACTTC
TRBJ1-2,NA,NA,TRBV5-4,CASSQDRTSGYGYTF,TGCGCCAGCAGCCAAGACAGGACCTCAGGCTATGGCTACACCTTC
TRBJ1-5,NA,NA,TRBV7-8,CASSHTNSGGGQPQHF,TGTGCCAGCAGCCACACCAACAGTGGGGGAGGTCAGCCCCAGCATTTT
TRBJ2-7,TRBD2,NA,TRBV6-6,CASSYREGQSHEQYF,TGTGCCAGCAGTTACCGGGAGGGCCAGTCCCACGAGCAGTACTTC
TRBJ2-3,NA,once,TRBV7-2,CASSLPSTDTQYF,TGTGCCAGCAGCTTACCGAGCACAGATACGCAGTATTTT
TRBJ2-3,NA,NA,TRBV9,CASSVDGTSTDTQYF,TGTGCCAGCAGCGTAGACGGAACTAGCACAGATACGCAGTATTTT
TRBJ2-2,TRBD1,NA,TRBV7-2,CASSQTQGANAGELFF,TGTGCCAGCAGCCAAACACAGGGGGCGAATGCCGGGGAGCTGTTTTTT
TRBJ1-1,NA,NA,TRBV5-1,CASGVLTTEAFF,TGCGCCAGCGGCGTCTTAACCACTGAAGCTTTCTTT